The 20 T cell receptor beta chains presented below share a single source sample, sequenced in a study of blood T cell repertoires in COVID-19. Produced via immunoSEQ multiplex PCR; TCRdb's table is partial and in-frame only. This table holds 200,000 to 300,000 clones, about 91% found once. The sample consisted of PBMCs or T cells enriched from blood (not recorded which). The source is a woman between 25 and 40 years old with acute COVID-19.

The genes are TRBV11-2 and TRBJ1-1; the D gene is possibly TRBD1 (6 bases). Per the germline V gene, CDR1 is SGHAT and CDR2 is FQNNGV. This CDR3 spans 13 amino acids. V was trimmed by 1 base and J by 4 bases, leaving 7 bases between them. The CDR3 is CASSLGRGTEAFF. CDR3 nucleotides: TGTGCCAGCAGCTTAGGCAGGGGCACTGAAGCTTTCTTT. Together with reference TRBV11-2 and TRBJ1-1, the CDR3 gives the full variable domain: EAGVAQSPRYKIIEKRQSVAFWCNPISGHATLYWYQQILGQGPKLLIQFQNNGVVDDSQLPKDRFSAERLKGVDSTLKIQPAKLEDSAVYLCASSLGRGTEAFFGQGTRLTVV.

The sample holds a few counts of this clone. The V gene is TRBV12-5, the J gene TRBJ1-1; D might be TRBD1 (6 bases). Germline values: CDR1 LGHNT, CDR2 FRNRAP. CDR3 length: 17 amino acids. V was trimmed by 0 bases and J by 0 bases, leaving 14 bases between them. CDR3 amino acids: CASGLVLRTVMNTEAFF. The DNA of the CDR3 is TGTGCTAGTGGTTTGGTACTCCGGACAGTCATGAACACTGAAGCTTTCTTT.

The genes are TRBV27 and TRBJ1-1, with 10 bases lining up with TRBD1. Germline loops: CDR1 MNHEY, CDR2 SMNVEV (reference sequence). This CDR3 is 16 amino acids long. With 7 bases clipped from V and 0 bases from J, the junction kept 8 bases outside the gene matches. This CDR3 is CASTPGTGVMNTEAFF. The CDR3 DNA follows: TGTGCCAGCACTCCGGGGACAGGGGTCATGAACACTGAAGCTTTCTTT.

This chain links TRBV6-1 with TRBJ2-3; 13 bases fit TRBD2. Germline V gene data show CDR1 as MNHNS and CDR2 as SASEGT. The CDR3 length is 18 residues. The V segment lost 2 bases and the J segment 2 bases; nucleotides outside the gene matches: 7. DNA of the CDR3: TGTGCCAGCAGTGAAACGGGGACTAGCGGGGCCCTCACAGATACGCAGTATTTT. It encodes CASSETGTSGALTDTQYF.

This chain connects TRBV10-1 to TRBJ1-2, with 7 nucleotides matching TRBD1. The CDR3 has 14 amino acids. Trimming took 8 bases from V and 2 from J; bases not matched to a gene: 8. CDR1 and CDR2 from the germline V gene are WNHNN and SYGVQD (reference sequence). Written as DNA, the CDR3 is TGCGCCAGCTCCCCCGGGGGACAGAACTATGGCTACACCTTC. This gives the protein CASSPGGQNYGYTF.

The J gene is TRBJ1-1, the V gene TRBV18; D ambiguous. Deletions cut 5 bases from V and 2 bases from J, with 6 bases between. The CDR3 is 12 amino acids. The germline V gene encodes CDR1 KGHSH and CDR2 LQKENI. The CDR3 DNA reads TGTGCCAGCTCAGAGGGAAACACTGAAGCTTTCTTT. The encoded protein is CASSEGNTEAFF.

V and J are TRBV13 and TRBJ1-1; possible D gene TRBD1, 5 bases. The length of the CDR3 is 17 residues. In germline, CDR1 is PRHDT, CDR2 FYEKMQ (reference sequence). Trimming pared 2 bases from V and 2 bases from J, leaving 18 bases between. CDR3 region: CASSLSSRVGRNTEAFF. The CDR3 DNA is TGTGCCAGCAGCTTAAGCTCCAGGGTAGGACGAAACACTGAAGCTTTCTTT.

V and J are TRBV18 and TRBJ1-6; 7 positions agree with TRBD1. Germline CDR1 is KGHSH and CDR2 is LQKENI. The length of the CDR3 is 15 residues. J was trimmed by 11 bases and V by 5 bases; bases with no gene match: 12. CDR3 region: CASSSGTVKSAPLHF. For the CDR3, the DNA is TGTGCCAGCTCATCCGGGACAGTGAAGTCCGCACCCCTCCACTTT.

The V and J genes are TRBV4-3 and TRBJ2-7, with 11 bases fitting TRBD2. Trimming cost V 6 bases and J 0 bases; bases outside gene matches: 10. This CDR3 comprises 17 residues. The germline V gene has CDR1 LGHNA and CDR2 YSLEER. DNA of the CDR3: TGCGCCAGCAGGCATTCACTAGCGGGGGACCTCTCCTACGAGCAGTACTTC. Its translation is CASRHSLAGDLSYEQYF.

This clone was seen only a few times. The rearrangement joins TRBV2 to TRBJ1-6; no firm D call. The V gene lost 7 bases and the J gene lost 2 bases, with 9 bases spanning the gap. The germline CDR1 and CDR2 sequences are SNHLY and FYNNEI. The CDR3 contains 14 residues. CDR3 region: CASIREAYNSPLHF. The CDR3 bases are TGTGCCAGCATACGGGAGGCCTATAATTCACCCCTCCACTTT.

This clone was recorded only once. The chain uses TRBV7-9 and TRBJ1-5, with 7 bases lining up with TRBD1. CDR3 length: 14 residues. After removal of 5 bases from V and 4 bases from J, the junction contained 5 bases not matched to a gene. Germline V gene sequence: CDR1 SEHNR, CDR2 FQNEAQ (reference sequence). In nucleotides, the CDR3 is TGTGCCAGCAGCCCCCCGGACAGGAATCAGCCCCAGCATTTT. Translating it yields CASSPPDRNQPQHF. Drawing the rest from reference TRBV7-9 and TRBJ1-5, the complete variable domain is DTGVSQNPRHKITKRGQNVTFRCDPISEHNRLYWYRQTLGQGPEFLTYFQNEAQLEKSRLLSDRFSAERPKGSFSTLEIQRTEQGDSAMYLCASSPPDRNQPQHFGDGTRLSIL.

There are a few counts of this clone. The V call is TRBV6-4, the J call TRBJ2-3; 12 bases line up with TRBD1. V trimming: 5 bases; J trimming: 1 base; junction bases outside the gene matches: 4. Germline CDR1 MRHNA, CDR2 SNTAGT. The CDR3 covers 16 residues. The CDR3 loop reads CASSLGTGGGTDTQYF. CDR3 nucleotides: TGTGCCAGCAGTTTAGGGACAGGGGGCGGCACAGATACGCAGTATTTT.

CDR3 residues: CASSPGTWNTGELFF. CDR3 DNA sequence: TGTGCCAGCAGTCCCGGGACTTGGAACACCGGGGAGCTGTTTTTT. The chain has TRBV9 and TRBJ2-2, with D tentatively TRBD2 (6 bases). This CDR3 contains 15 residues. Trimming cost V 5 bases and J 1 base, with 12 bases left between them. Germline V gives CDR1 SGDLS, CDR2 YYNGEE.

The J gene is TRBJ2-5, the V gene TRBV5-6, with D possibly TRBD1 on 6 matching bases. The germline V gene encodes CDR1 SGHDT and CDR2 YYEEEE. With 6 bases removed from V and 4 bases from J, the gap between germline ends came to 16 bases. This CDR3 has 14 residues. The DNA for the CDR3 is TGTGCCAGCAAGCCCAACAGGGTTAGAGAGACCCAGTACTTC. Protein product: CASKPNRVRETQYF.

The rearrangement uses TRBV4-1 and TRBJ1-1; the D is unclear. The V and J ends lost 1 base and 2 bases respectively, with 8 bases between them. Germline V lookup: CDR1 MGHRA, CDR2 YSYEKL. This CDR3 contains 14 residues. The CDR3 bases are TGCGCCAGCAGCCAAGTCCTACCTAACACTGAAGCTTTCTTT. Translated: CASSQVLPNTEAFF.

This sequence joins TRBV3-1 (or the pseudogene TRBV3-2) and TRBJ2-3, with D possibly TRBD2 on 5 matching bases. The CDR3 spans 12 residues. V lost 4 bases and J 3 bases, leaving 5 bases between the germline ends. Germline CDR1 and CDR2: LGHDT and YNNKEL (reference sequence). Written as DNA, the CDR3 is TGTGCCAGCAGCCCGGGAACAGATACGCAGTATTTT. Translating it yields CASSPGTDTQYF.

The table lists this clone with a count of one. The gene calls are TRBV19 and TRBJ1-1, with D tentatively TRBD1 (5 bases). CDR3 length: 14 amino acids. CDR1 LNHDA and CDR2 SQIVND come from the germline V gene (reference sequence). With 3 bases removed from V and 4 bases from J, the gap between germline ends came to 12 bases. The CDR3 sequence: CASSIGGPSTEAFF. The CDR3 coding sequence is TGTGCCAGTAGTATCGGGGGTCCGAGCACTGAAGCTTTCTTT.

The chain combines TRBV6-6 with TRBJ1-1; D perhaps matches TRBD1 (6 bases). CDR3 length equals 14 residues. With 6 bases removed from V and 1 base from J, the gap between germline ends came to 12 bases. From germline, CDR1 is MNHNY and CDR2 SVGAGI (reference sequence). CDR3 sequence reads: CASSHRVGNTEAFF. The CDR3 DNA reads as TGTGCCAGCAGCCACAGGGTGGGGAACACTGAAGCTTTCTTT.

Concerning this clone: This sample includes further DNA sequences coding for the same CDR3. The chain employs TRBV7-9 and TRBJ2-3; D call uncertain. Germline-derived CDR1 and CDR2 are SEHNR and FQNEAQ (reference sequence). This CDR3 region has 12 residues. V lost 2 bases, J lost 3 bases, and 3 bases lay in between. This CDR3 reads CASSLYTDTQYF. In nucleotides, the CDR3 is TGTGCCAGCAGCTTATATACAGATACGCAGTATTTT. The full variable domain, in which reference TRBV7-9 and TRBJ2-3 provide the parts outside the CDR3, is DTGVSQNPRHKITKRGQNVTFRCDPISEHNRLYWYRQTLGQGPEFLTYFQNEAQLEKSRLLSDRFSAERPKGSFSTLEIQRTEQGDSAMYLCASSLYTDTQYFGPGTRLTVL.

V is TRBV4-1 and J is TRBJ2-2; 9 positions agree with TRBD2. The germline V gene has CDR1 MGHRA and CDR2 YSYEKL. V was clipped by 4 bases and J by 6 bases; unmatched bases: 9. CDR3 length: 16 amino acids. The CDR3 DNA sequence: TGCGCCAGCAGCCCAACCCCCTTAGCGGGGGCCGGGGAGCTGTTTTTT. This translates into CASSPTPLAGAGELFF.